This T cell receptor (beta chain) was profiled in a study of blood T cells in healthy people across ages. Germline loops: CDR1 ENHRY, CDR2 SYGVKD. The CDR3 spans 15 residues. V lost 2 bases to trimming and J lost 5 bases, with 12 bases between them. A second PCR of roughly 7 to 11 cycles used a sample-barcoded 5' primer and a J-beta primer mix. TCRdb reprocessed the 5' RACE reads via MiXCR and lists one record per CDR3 protein. The sample shows 550,000 to 750,000 distinct CDR3 sequences, about 21% of them seen only once. A remark on this clonotype: Its antigen is not known.

Findings of the study overall: Observed TCR beta diversity per million T cells went down as age went up. This fall followed a roughly linear course with age. TCR beta diversity correlated strongly with naive T cell percentage.

The chain links TRBV10-3 to TRBJ1-4, with D tentatively TRBD1 (5 bases). The receptor comes from a man aged 65 to 79 in good health. Sample: blood. CDR3 amino acids: CAISERTSGNEKLFF. The CDR3 DNA follows: TGTGCCATCAGTGAGAGGACAAGTGGGAATGAAAAACTGTTTTTT.